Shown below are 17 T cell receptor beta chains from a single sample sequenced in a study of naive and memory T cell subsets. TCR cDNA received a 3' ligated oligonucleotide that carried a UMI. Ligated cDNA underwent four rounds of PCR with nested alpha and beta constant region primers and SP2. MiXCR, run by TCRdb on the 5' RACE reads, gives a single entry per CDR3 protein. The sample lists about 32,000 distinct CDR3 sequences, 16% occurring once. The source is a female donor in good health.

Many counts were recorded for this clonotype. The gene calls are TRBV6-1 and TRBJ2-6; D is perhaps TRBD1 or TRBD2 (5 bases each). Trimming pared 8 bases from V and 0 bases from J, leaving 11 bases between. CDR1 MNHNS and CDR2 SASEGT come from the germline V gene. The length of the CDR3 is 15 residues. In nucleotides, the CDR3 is TGTGCCAGCTTCTGGGGGAACTCTGGGGCCAACGTCCTGACTTTC. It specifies CASFWGNSGANVLTF.

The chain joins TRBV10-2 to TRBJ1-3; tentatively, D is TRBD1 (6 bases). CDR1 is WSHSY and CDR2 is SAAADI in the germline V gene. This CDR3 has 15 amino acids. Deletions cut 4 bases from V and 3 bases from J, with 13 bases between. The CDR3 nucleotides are TGCGCCAGCAGTGTTGGGGGGCGAAGTGGAAACACCATATATTTT. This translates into CASSVGGRSGNTIYF.

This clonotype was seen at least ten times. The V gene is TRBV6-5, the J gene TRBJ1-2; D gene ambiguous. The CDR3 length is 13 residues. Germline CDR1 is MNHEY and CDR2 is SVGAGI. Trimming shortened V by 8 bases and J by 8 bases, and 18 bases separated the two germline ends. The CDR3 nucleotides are TGTGCCAGCGCTCTTAAGGGAATCGGGGGCTACACCTTC. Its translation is CASALKGIGGYTF.

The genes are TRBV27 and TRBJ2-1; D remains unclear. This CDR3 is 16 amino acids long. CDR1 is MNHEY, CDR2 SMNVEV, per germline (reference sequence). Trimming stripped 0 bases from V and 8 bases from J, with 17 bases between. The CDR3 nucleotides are TGTGCCAGCAGTTTATCCTCGACCCCCCCTGTTGATGAGCAGTTCTTC. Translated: CASSLSSTPPVDEQFF.

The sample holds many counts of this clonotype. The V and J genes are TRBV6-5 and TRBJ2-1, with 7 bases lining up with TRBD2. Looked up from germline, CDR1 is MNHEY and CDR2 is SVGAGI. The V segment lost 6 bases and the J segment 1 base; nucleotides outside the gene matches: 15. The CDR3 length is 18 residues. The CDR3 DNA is TGTGCCAGCAGCAGAGCGACACTAGCGCCCCGTTCCTACAATGAGCAGTTCTTC. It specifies CASSRATLAPRSYNEQFF.

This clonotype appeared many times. CDR3 sequence (DNA): TGTGCCAGTAGTGGCGGGACAGGGGGAGGCGAGAACACTGAAGCTTTCTTT. Protein sequence: CASSGGTGGGENTEAFF. The rearrangement links TRBV19 to TRBJ1-1, with 11 positions matching TRBD1. The CDR3 has 17 amino acids. CDR1 is LNHDA, CDR2 SQIVND, per germline (reference sequence). Trimming at V came to 5 bases and at J to 1 base, leaving 9 bases not matched to a gene.

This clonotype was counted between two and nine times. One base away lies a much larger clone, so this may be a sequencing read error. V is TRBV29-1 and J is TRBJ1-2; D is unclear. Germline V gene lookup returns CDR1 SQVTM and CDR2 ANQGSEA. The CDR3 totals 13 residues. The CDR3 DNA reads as TGCAGCGGTGACGCTTTACCGGACTATGGCGACACCTTC. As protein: CSGDALPDYGDTF.

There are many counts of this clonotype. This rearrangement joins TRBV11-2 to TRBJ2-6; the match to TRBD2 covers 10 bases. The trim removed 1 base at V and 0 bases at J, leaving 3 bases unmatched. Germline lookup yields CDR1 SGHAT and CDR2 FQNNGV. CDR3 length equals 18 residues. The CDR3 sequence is CASSLVLAGASGANVLTF. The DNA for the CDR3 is TGTGCCAGCAGCTTAGTGCTAGCGGGGGCCTCTGGGGCCAACGTCCTGACTTTC.

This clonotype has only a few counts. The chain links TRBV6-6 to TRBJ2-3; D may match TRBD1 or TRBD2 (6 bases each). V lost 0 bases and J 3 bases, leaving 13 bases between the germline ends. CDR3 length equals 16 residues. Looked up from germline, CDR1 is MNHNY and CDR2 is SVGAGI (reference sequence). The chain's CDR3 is CASSYSGGRPTDTQYF. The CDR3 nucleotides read TGTGCCAGCAGTTACTCCGGGGGCCGGCCGACAGATACGCAGTATTTT.

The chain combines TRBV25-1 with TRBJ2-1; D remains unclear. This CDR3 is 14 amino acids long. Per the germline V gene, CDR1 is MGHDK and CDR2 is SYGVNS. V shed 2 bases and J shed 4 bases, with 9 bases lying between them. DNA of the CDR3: TGTGCCAGCAGTGAAGCCCACGGGTACAATGAGCAGTTCTTC. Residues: CASSEAHGYNEQFF.

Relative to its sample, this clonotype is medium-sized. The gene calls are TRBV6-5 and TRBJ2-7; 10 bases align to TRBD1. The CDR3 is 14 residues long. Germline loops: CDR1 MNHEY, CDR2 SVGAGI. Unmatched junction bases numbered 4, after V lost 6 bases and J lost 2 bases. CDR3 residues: CASSRDRGTYEQYF. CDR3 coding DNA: TGTGCCAGCAGCCGGGACAGGGGCACCTACGAGCAGTACTTC.

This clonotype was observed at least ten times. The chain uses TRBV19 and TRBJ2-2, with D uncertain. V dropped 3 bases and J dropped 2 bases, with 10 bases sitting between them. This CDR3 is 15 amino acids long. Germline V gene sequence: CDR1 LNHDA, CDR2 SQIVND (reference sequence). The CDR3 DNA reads TGTGCCAGTAGTATTGGCAGCATTAACACCGGGGAGCTGTTTTTT. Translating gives CASSIGSINTGELFF.

In DNA, the CDR3 is TGTGCCAGCAGCTTAGCGGCGGGGGCGAACACCGGGGAGCTGTTTTTT. Amino acids: CASSLAAGANTGELFF. The J gene is TRBJ2-2, the V gene TRBV7-6, with 7 bases that match TRBD2. Germline V gene data show CDR1 as SGHVS and CDR2 as FNYEAQ. V was clipped by 0 bases and J by 0 bases; unmatched bases: 1. This CDR3 is 16 amino acids long.

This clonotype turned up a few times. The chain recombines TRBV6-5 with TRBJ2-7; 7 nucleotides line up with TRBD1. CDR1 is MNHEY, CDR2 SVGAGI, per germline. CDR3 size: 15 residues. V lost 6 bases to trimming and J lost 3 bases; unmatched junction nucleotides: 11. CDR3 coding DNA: TGTGCCAGCAGCCCTCGACAGGGAAGGAGCTACGAGCAGTACTTC. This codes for CASSPRQGRSYEQYF.

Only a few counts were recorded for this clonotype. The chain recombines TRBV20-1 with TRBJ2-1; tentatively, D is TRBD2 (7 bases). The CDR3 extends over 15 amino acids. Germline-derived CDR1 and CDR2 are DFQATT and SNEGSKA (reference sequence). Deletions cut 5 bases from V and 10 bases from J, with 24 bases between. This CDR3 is CSADITGGYNREQFF. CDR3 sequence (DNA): TGCAGTGCTGATATCACGGGGGGCTACAATCGGGAGCAGTTCTTC.

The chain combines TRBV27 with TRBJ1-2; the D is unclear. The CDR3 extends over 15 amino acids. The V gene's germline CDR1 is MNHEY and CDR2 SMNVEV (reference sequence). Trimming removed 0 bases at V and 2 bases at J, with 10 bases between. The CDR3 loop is CASSLSTEGNYGYTF. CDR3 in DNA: TGTGCCAGCAGTTTATCGACGGAAGGGAACTATGGCTACACCTTC.

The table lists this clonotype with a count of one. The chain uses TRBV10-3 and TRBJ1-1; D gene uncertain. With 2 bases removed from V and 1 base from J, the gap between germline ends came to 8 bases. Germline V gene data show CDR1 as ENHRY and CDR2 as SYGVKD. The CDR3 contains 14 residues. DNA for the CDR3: TGTGCCATCAGTGAGAGGGCGGAGAACACTGAAGCTTTCTTT. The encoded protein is CAISERAENTEAFF.